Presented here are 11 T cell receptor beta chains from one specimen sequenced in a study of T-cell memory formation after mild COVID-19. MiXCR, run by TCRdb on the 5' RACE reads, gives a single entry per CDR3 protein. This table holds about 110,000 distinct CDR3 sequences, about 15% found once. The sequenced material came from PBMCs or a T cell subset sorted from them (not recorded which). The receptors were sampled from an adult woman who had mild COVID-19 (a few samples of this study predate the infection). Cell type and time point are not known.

CDR3 protein: CASSLGQAYWELFF. The CDR3 nucleotides read TGTGCCAGCTCATTGGGACAGGCTTACTGGGAGCTGTTTTTT. The genes are TRBV18 and TRBJ2-2; 8 bases align to TRBD1. Germline CDR1 is KGHSH and CDR2 is LQKENI. The CDR3 runs 14 residues. Losses at the gene ends were 5 bases for V and 9 bases for J; bases not matched to a gene: 8. The full variable domain, its missing parts supplied by reference TRBV18 and TRBJ2-2, is NAGVMQNPRHLVRRRGQEARLRCSPMKGHSHVYWYRQLPEEGLKFMVYLQKENIIDESGMPKERFSAEFPKEGPSILRIQQVVRGDSAAYFCASSLGQAYWELFFGEGSRLTVL.

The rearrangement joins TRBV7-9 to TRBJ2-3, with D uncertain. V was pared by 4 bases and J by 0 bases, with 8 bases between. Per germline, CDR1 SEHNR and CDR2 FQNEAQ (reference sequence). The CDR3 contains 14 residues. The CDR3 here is CASSYGSSTDTQYF. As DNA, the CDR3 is TGTGCCAGCAGCTACGGTTCTAGCACAGATACGCAGTATTTT.

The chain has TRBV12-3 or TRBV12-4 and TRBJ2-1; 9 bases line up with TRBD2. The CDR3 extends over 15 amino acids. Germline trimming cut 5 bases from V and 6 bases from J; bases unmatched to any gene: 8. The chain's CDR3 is CASSPLGGGGNEQFF. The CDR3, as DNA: TGTGCCAGCAGTCCCTTGGGCGGGGGGGGCAATGAGCAGTTCTTC.

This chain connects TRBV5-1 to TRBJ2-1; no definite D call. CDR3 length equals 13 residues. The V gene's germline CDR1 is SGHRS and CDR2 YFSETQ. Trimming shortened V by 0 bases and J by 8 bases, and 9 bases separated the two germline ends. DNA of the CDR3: TGCGCCAGCAGCTTGGTGTCGAGCGATGAGCAGTTCTTC. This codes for CASSLVSSDEQFF.

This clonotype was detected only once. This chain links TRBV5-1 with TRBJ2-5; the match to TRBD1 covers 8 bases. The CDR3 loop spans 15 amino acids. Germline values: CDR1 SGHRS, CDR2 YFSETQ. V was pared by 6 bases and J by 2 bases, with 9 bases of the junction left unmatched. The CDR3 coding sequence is TGCGCCAGCACAACTCCGGGACAGGAACAAGAGACCCAGTACTTC. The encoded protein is CASTTPGQEQETQYF.

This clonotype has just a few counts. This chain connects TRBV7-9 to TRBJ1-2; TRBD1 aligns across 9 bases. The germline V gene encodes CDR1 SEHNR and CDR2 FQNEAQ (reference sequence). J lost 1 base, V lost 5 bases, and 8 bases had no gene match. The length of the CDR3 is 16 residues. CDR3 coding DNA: TGTGCCAGCAGCCCCCGGGACAGGGAGTTTAACTATGGCTACACCTTC. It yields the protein CASSPRDREFNYGYTF. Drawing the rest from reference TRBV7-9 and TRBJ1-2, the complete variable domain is DTGVSQNPRHKITKRGQNVTFRCDPISEHNRLYWYRQTLGQGPEFLTYFQNEAQLEKSRLLSDRFSAERPKGSFSTLEIQRTEQGDSAMYLCASSPRDREFNYGYTFGSGTRLTVV.

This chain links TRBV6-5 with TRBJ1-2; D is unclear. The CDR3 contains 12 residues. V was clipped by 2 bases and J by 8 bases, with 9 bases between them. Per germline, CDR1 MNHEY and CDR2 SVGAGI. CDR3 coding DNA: TGTGCCAGCAGTTACGACGCCAGGGGCTACACCTTC. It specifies CASSYDARGYTF.

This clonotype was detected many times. The DNA of the CDR3 is TGTGCCACCAGTAACGCCTTTGGAGGCGGGGGCTACGAGCAGTACTTC. Its protein product is CATSNAFGGGGYEQYF. The V and J genes are TRBV15 and TRBJ2-7; 7 nucleotides line up with TRBD2. J was trimmed by 3 bases and V by 6 bases; bases with no gene match: 14. The CDR3 totals 16 residues. Germline V gene lookup returns CDR1 LNHNV and CDR2 YYDKDF (reference sequence).

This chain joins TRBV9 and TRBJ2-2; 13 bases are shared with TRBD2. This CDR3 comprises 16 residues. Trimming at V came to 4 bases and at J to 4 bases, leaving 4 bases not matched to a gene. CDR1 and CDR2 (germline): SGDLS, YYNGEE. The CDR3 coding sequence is TGTGCCAGCAGCCTAGGACTAGCGGGGGCCACCGGGGAGCTGTTTTTT. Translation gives CASSLGLAGATGELFF.

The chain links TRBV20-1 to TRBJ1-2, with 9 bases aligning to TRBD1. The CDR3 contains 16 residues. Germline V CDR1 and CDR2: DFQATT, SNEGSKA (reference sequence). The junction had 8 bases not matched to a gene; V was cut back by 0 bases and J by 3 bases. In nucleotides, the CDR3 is TGCAGTGCTAGAGATCAGGGGACAGGGATTTACTATGGCTACACCTTC. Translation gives CSARDQGTGIYYGYTF.

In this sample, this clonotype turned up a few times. CDR3 loop: CASSTPIDSVNTEAFF. The CDR3 DNA follows: TGTGCCAGTAGTACCCCTATCGACAGCGTGAACACTGAAGCTTTCTTT. The chain couples TRBV19 to TRBJ1-1, with D maybe TRBD1 (5 bases). CDR1 LNHDA and CDR2 SQIVND come from the germline V gene (reference sequence). This CDR3 comprises 16 residues. Trimming cost V 4 bases and J 0 bases, with 15 bases left between them.